Below, one T cell receptor beta chain is given with its context. Its antigen is still unknown. One junction end does not reproduce the germline sequence, and a read error may be involved. This sample was included in a study of OX40 agonist ivuxolimab in advanced cancers. Across the whole study: Intravenous ivuxolimab was administered to patients every 2 weeks at 0.01 to 10 mg/kg. Previous treatment with anti-PD-1, anti-PD-L1 or anti-CTLA-4 therapy was allowed; less than 45% had received some. Study outcomes and limitations: At 0.1 to 3.0 mg/kg and by week 6, clonal expansion occurred in CD4+ and CD8+ blood T cells. The average count of expanded clones was higher among CD8+ T cells than among CD4+.

CDR1 and CDR2 (germline): LNHDA, SQIVND (reference sequence). The CDR3 runs to 14 residues. TCRdb's table, derived via immunoSEQ multiplex PCR, lists solely in-frame clones and lacks some. The top ten hold around 0.49% of the sample, which has roughly 79,000 clones, roughly 80% seen once. This chain connects TRBV19 to TRBJ2-5; 7 bases are a match to TRBD2. This material consisted of CD4+ or CD8+ T cells sorted from blood, taken in a trial of the OX40 agonist ivuxolimab. This clonotype originated in an adult with an advanced solid tumor such as melanoma, head and neck, liver or kidney cancer. CDR3 in amino acids: CASTVGLGGPSLHF. CDR3 nucleotides: TGTGCCAGTACTGTCGGACTAGGTGGGCCCAGCCTCCACTTC.